Here is one T cell receptor beta chain with its context. Germline CDR1 SGHNT, CDR2 YYREEE (reference sequence). The CDR3 runs 15 residues. Trimming left V 4 bases short and J 5 bases short, with 18 bases between. The table came from immunoSEQ multiplex PCR; TCRdb's copy has only in-frame clones and leaves some out. The sample includes 150,000 or so clones, roughly 93% of them seen just once. The data are from a study of control samples from healthy donors and cancer patients. The receptor's source is a man between 45 and 60 years old in good health. The chain recombines TRBV5-4 with TRBJ1-2; a weak D match, TRBD1 (6 bases). The sequencing input was blood. CDR3 DNA: TGTGCCAGCAGCCGGACAGTCCCAGAAGTGTATGGCTACACCTTC. It translates to CASSRTVPEVYGYTF.